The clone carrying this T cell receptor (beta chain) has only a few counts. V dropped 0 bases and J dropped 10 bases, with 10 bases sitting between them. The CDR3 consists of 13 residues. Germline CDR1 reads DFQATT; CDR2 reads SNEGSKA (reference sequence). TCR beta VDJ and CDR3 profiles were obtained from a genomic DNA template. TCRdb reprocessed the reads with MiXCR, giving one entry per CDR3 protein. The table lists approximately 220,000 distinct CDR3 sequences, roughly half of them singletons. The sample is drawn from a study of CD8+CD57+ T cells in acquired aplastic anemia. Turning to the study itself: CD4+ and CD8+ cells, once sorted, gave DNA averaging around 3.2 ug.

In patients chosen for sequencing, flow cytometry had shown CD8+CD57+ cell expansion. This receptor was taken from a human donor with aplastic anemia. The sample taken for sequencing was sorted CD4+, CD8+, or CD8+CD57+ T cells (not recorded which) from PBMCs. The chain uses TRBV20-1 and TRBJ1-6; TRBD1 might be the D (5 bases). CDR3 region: CSARDRVGSPLHF. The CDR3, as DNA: TGCAGTGCTAGAGACAGGGTTGGATCACCCCTCCACTTT.